Following are 13 T cell receptor beta chains from one sample sequenced in a study of T-cell reconstitution after alpha-beta-depleted transplantation in children. TCRbeta library construction was performed incorporating unique molecular identifiers. TCRdb itself ran the PCR reads through MiXCR, one entry per CDR3 protein. Among more than 40,000 distinct CDR3 sequences listed, under 60% were seen once. The specimen comprised peripheral blood, sampled before TCRalphabeta/CD19-depleted stem cell transplant. All receptors derive from a boy younger than two with SCID, due to receive a stem cell transplant.

This clonotype came up a few times. The gene calls are TRBV6-1 and TRBJ2-7; TRBD1 is a possible D gene (6 bases). The V gene's germline CDR1 is MNHNS and CDR2 SASEGT. V lost 7 bases, J lost 4 bases, and 17 bases lay in between. The CDR3 sequence is 14 residues long. The CDR3 DNA reads as TGTGCCAGCACCCAGGGGATACCTGGGTACGAGCAGTACTTC. This sequence encodes CASTQGIPGYEQYF.

This rearrangement joins TRBV20-1 to TRBJ2-2; a weak D match, TRBD1 (6 bases). The CDR3 consists of 15 residues. Germline CDR1 and CDR2: DFQATT and SNEGSKA (reference sequence). Between the trimmed V and J ends, which lost 6 bases and 3 bases, there was a span of 17 bases. DNA for the CDR3: TGCAGTGCCTATCTTCCAGGGGCGCACACCGGGGAGCTGTTTTTT. This codes for CSAYLPGAHTGELFF.

The chain combines TRBV10-2 with TRBJ2-7; D remains ambiguous. The germline gives CDR1 WSHSY, CDR2 SAAADI. The CDR3 is made up of 13 amino acids. The V end lost 2 bases, the J end lost 5 bases, and 10 bases lay between the germline ends. In nucleotides, the CDR3 is TGCGCCAGCAGTGAGGATAGGGTGGACGAGCAGTACTTC. Amino acids: CASSEDRVDEQYF.

This clonotype turned up a few times. CDR3 coding DNA: TGTGCCAGCAGTTCGAGGTTGCAAGAGACCCAGTACTTC. Encoded protein: CASSSRLQETQYF. This rearrangement joins TRBV28 to TRBJ2-5; D is undetermined. Germline loops: CDR1 MDHEN, CDR2 SYDVKM. This CDR3 is built from 13 residues. The V and J ends lost 4 bases and 2 bases respectively, with 8 bases between them. The variable domain in full, completed from reference TRBV28 and TRBJ2-5, reads DVKVTQSSRYLVKRTGEKVFLECVQDMDHENMFWYRQDPGLGLRLIYFSYDVKMKEKGDIPEGYSVSREKKERFSLILESASTNQTSMYLCASSSRLQETQYFGPGTRLLVL.

This clonotype was picked up one time. This chain links TRBV20-1 with TRBJ2-2, with 15 nucleotides matching TRBD2. The CDR3 totals 17 residues. CDR1 and CDR2 from the germline V gene are DFQATT and SNEGSKA (reference sequence). Trimming took 3 bases from V and 7 from J; bases not matched to a gene: 9. This CDR3 reads CSASGTSGGTDVGELFF. DNA of the CDR3: TGCAGTGCTAGCGGGACTAGCGGGGGGACGGACGTCGGGGAGCTGTTTTTT.

V and J are TRBV4-1 and TRBJ1-2; the D is unclear. The CDR3 sequence is 14 residues long. Germline lookup yields CDR1 MGHRA and CDR2 YSYEKL. Trimming shortened V by 1 base and J by 7 bases, and 13 bases separated the two germline ends. CDR3 DNA sequence: TGCGCCAGCAGCCAAGGCTCGGGGTTTCTTGGCTACACCTTC. It codes for CASSQGSGFLGYTF.

This clonotype was seen a handful of times. The chain combines TRBV4-3 with TRBJ2-1; D is possibly TRBD2 (5 bases). Germline V gives CDR1 LGHNA, CDR2 YSLEER. V gave up 0 bases and J gave up 6 bases, with 12 bases separating them. The CDR3 has 15 amino acids. The CDR3 nucleotides read TGCGCCAGCAGCCAAGATCGGTGGACTTCCAATGAGCAGTTCTTC. Amino acid sequence: CASSQDRWTSNEQFF.

The CDR3 nucleotides are TGCAGTGCTAGTCACGGCACCTACCAAGAGACCCAGTACTTC. It is translated as CSASHGTYQETQYF. The chain uses TRBV20-1 and TRBJ2-5; no clear D. The CDR3 has 14 residues. The germline V gene has CDR1 DFQATT and CDR2 SNEGSKA (reference sequence). V lost 3 bases, J lost 0 bases, and 11 bases lay in between.

This clonotype was detected a few times. V and J are TRBV20-1 and TRBJ2-1; 7 nucleotides agree with TRBD1. The CDR3 is made up of 14 amino acids. The V segment lost 4 bases and the J segment 5 bases; nucleotides outside the gene matches: 8. From germline, CDR1 is DFQATT and CDR2 SNEGSKA (reference sequence). Here the CDR3 reads CSATNQGDHNEQFF. Here the CDR3 DNA reads TGCAGTGCTACCAACCAGGGGGACCACAATGAGCAGTTCTTC.

This chain connects TRBV20-1 to TRBJ2-7; D may match TRBD1 or TRBD2 (5 bases each). This CDR3 contains 13 residues. Per germline, CDR1 DFQATT and CDR2 SNEGSKA (reference sequence). V was trimmed by 5 bases and J by 4 bases, leaving 15 bases between them. This CDR3 is CSAVPGATYEQYF. The CDR3 DNA is TGCAGTGCTGTCCCCGGGGCAACTTACGAGCAGTACTTC.

J is TRBJ2-7 and V is TRBV20-1, with 7 bases fitting TRBD1. Germline lookup yields CDR1 DFQATT and CDR2 SNEGSKA (reference sequence). Trimming at V came to 8 bases and at J to 0 bases, leaving 10 bases not matched to a gene. This CDR3 has 14 residues. The CDR3 spells CSPQGDTNSYEQYF. CDR3 bases: TGCAGTCCTCAGGGGGACACCAACTCCTACGAGCAGTACTTC.

V gene TRBV2 combines with J gene TRBJ1-1; D gene ambiguous. The CDR3 covers 11 residues. CDR1 SNHLY and CDR2 FYNNEI come from the germline V gene. Trimming removed 6 bases at V and 1 base at J, with 3 bases between. The CDR3: CASRKNTEAFF. DNA for the CDR3: TGTGCCAGCAGAAAGAACACTGAAGCTTTCTTT.

This clonotype appeared a few times. The chain links TRBV5-1 to TRBJ1-1; D is perhaps TRBD1 (6 bases). CDR1 and CDR2 (germline): SGHRS, YFSETQ. The CDR3 totals 15 residues. The V gene lost 0 bases and the J gene lost 5 bases, with 14 bases spanning the gap. As DNA, the CDR3 is TGCGCCAGCAGCTTGGATTTAGGGGGAGGTACTGAAGCTTTCTTT. Translating it yields CASSLDLGGGTEAFF. The complete variable domain, with remaining parts taken from reference TRBV5-1 and TRBJ1-1, reads KAGVTQTPRYLIKTRGQQVTLSCSPISGHRSVSWYQQTPGQGLQFLFEYFSETQRNKGNFPGRFSGRQFSNSRSEMNVSTLELGDSALYLCASSLDLGGGTEAFFGQGTRLTVV.